The rows below give T cell receptor beta chains drawn from one sample of a study of blood T cell repertoires in COVID-19. TCRdb's copy holds only in-frame clones and misses some; the assay was immunoSEQ multiplex PCR. Of over 200,000 clones detected, approximately 86% appear once; the ten largest clones hold about 0.8%. Sequenced material: peripheral blood. Receptor source: a woman younger than 45 with acute or convalescent COVID-19. CDR3s include the opening cysteine and the closing phenylalanine or tryptophan. A D gene is named only where the DNA matches it firmly. A row's size may be missing; if present it is once, few, many or a size class.

D	size	V	J	DNA	CDR3
TRBD2	-	TRBV15	TRBJ2-1	TGTGCCACCAGCAGGGATAGCGGGAGGGAGTTCTTC	CATSRDSGREFF
TRBD2	-	TRBV7-2	TRBJ2-1	TGTGCCAGCAGCTTAAGTGGACTAGCGCGAGCAGTCGCCTACAATGAGCAGTTCTTC	CASSLSGLARAVAYNEQFF
-	-	TRBV19	TRBJ1-4	TGTGCCAGTAGTATTTTGCGGGGGGCTAATGAAAAACTGTTTTTT	CASSILRGANEKLFF
TRBD1	-	TRBV19	TRBJ2-7	TGTGCCAGTAGTTCCGGGACAGGCTCCTACGAGCAGTACTTC	CASSSGTGSYEQYF
-	-	TRBV11-2	TRBJ2-2	TGTGCCAGCAGCTTAGCAGGGCTTAATAGCGGGGAGCTGTTTTTT	CASSLAGLNSGELFF
-	-	TRBV5-1	TRBJ2-3	TGCGCCAGCAGCTTAGTCCCCCGGGGGAGAAGGACAGATACGCAGTATTTT	CASSLVPRGRRTDTQYF
TRBD2	few	TRBV11-3	TRBJ2-1	TGTGCCAGCAGCTTAAGTGGCGGGACTAGCGGGAGGGAGGACAATGAGCAGTTCTTC	CASSLSGGTSGREDNEQFF
TRBD2	-	TRBV9	TRBJ2-2	TGTGCCAGCAGCGAGACAGCGGGAGATCTGGACACCGGGGAGCTGTTTTTT	CASSETAGDLDTGELFF
TRBD2	-	TRBV4-2	TRBJ2-3	TGTGCCAGCAGCCAAGATTACTCGACTAGCGGGAGAGTACATACGCAGTATTTT	CASSQDYSTSGRVHTQYF
-	once	TRBV6-5	TRBJ2-2	TGTGCCAGCAGTTACTTTTCGGGAGTCACCGGGGAGCTGTTTTTT	CASSYFSGVTGELFF
TRBD1	-	TRBV11-2	TRBJ2-2	TGTGCCAGCAGCTTAGCGCAGGGGGCAGCGGAGCTGTTTTTT	CASSLAQGAAELFF
-	-	TRBV27	TRBJ1-6	TGTGCCAGCAGGGTACTTGGGGGGAATTCACCCCTCCACTTT	CASRVLGGNSPLHF
TRBD2	-	TRBV10-3	TRBJ2-1	TGTGCCAACTCTCCTAGCGGACGCTACAATGAGCAGTTCTTC	CANSPSGRYNEQFF
-	once	TRBV3-1/TRBV3-2	TRBJ2-3	TGTGCCAGCAGCCAAGACAGGCAGGGGCGGCAGTATTTT	CASSQDRQGRQYF
TRBD1	few	TRBV6-6	TRBJ1-1	TGTGCCAGCAGTCGATGGGACAGTTCAATGAACACTGAAGCTTTCTTT	CASSRWDSSMNTEAFF
-	-	TRBV9	TRBJ1-6	TGTGCCAGCAGCGTAGGCGACAGACATAATTCACCCCTCCACTTT	CASSVGDRHNSPLHF
TRBD1	-	TRBV5-1	TRBJ2-3	TGCGCCAGCAGCCGGACAGGGGGCACAGATACGCAGTATTTT	CASSRTGGTDTQYF
-	-	TRBV10-3	TRBJ1-4	TGTGCCATCAGGAGGGACGGAGCCCTACGAGGGGGACTGTTTTTT	CAIRRDGALRGGLFF
TRBD2	-	TRBV7-9	TRBJ2-2	TGTGCCAGCAGCGAACTAGCGGTTAACACCGGGGAGCTGTTTTTT	CASSELAVNTGELFF
TRBD2	-	TRBV7-9	TRBJ2-1	TGTGCCAGCAGCCAGGCCGGGACTAGTCTGGGGGAGCAGTTCTTC	CASSQAGTSLGEQFF
TRBD1	-	TRBV27	TRBJ2-1	TGTGCCAGCAGAAGGGGGCCCGATGAGCAGTTCTTC	CASRRGPDEQFF
TRBD2	-	TRBV7-2	TRBJ2-2	TGTGCCAGCAGCCGTTCCGGGACTACCAGGTGGAACACCGGGGAGCTGTTTTTT	CASSRSGTTRWNTGELFF